This T cell receptor beta chain emerged from a study of cytomegalovirus exposure and HLA in healthy donors. Points on this clone: Its target is not known.

CDR3 size: 14 residues. Looked up from germline, CDR1 is SNHLY and CDR2 is FYNNEI. V gave up 5 bases and J gave up 9 bases; unmatched junction bases: 10. PCR involved 60 Vbeta and 13 Jbeta primers. The protocol was immunoSEQ multiplex PCR, while the TCRdb copy is restricted to in-frame clones and leaves out a portion. The repertoire holds about 160,000 clones, around 75% seen once, with 4.7% in the top ten. Findings and caveats of the study: Other equally common chains were less clonally expanded than HLA-associated TCR beta chains, a later analysis showed.

Sequenced: PBMCs. V usage is TRBV2 and J usage is TRBJ1-5; 7 bases match TRBD1. The sequence was obtained from a man between 18 and 35 years old in good health and CMV-seropositive. The CDR3: CASSRTGVGWPQHF. Here the CDR3 DNA reads TGTGCCAGCAGTCGAACAGGGGTCGGGTGGCCCCAGCATTTT.